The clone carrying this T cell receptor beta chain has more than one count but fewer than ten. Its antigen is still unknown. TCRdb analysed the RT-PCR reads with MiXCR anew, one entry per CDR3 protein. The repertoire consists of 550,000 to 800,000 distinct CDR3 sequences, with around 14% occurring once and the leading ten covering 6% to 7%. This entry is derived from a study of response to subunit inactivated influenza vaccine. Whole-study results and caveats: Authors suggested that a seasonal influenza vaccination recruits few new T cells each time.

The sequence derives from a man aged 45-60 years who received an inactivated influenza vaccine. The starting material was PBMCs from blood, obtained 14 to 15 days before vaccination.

CDR3 amino acids: CSASTPTPGTSGRDEQFF. DNA of the CDR3: TGCAGTGCTAGTACTCCCACGCCCGGGACTAGCGGGAGGGATGAGCAGTTCTTC. The chain combines TRBV20-1 with TRBJ2-1, with 16 bases fitting TRBD2. There are 18 residues in the CDR3. CDR1 is DFQATT and CDR2 is SNEGSKA in the germline V gene (reference sequence). Trimming took 3 bases from V and 8 from J; bases not matched to a gene: 13.